This T cell receptor beta chain originates from a study of Ad26.COV2.S vaccination and SARS-CoV-2 variants. Regarding the study as a whole: Estimates derived from TCR breadth and depth analyses may have underestimated total T cell responses.

Comments on this clone: Its matching antigen is unknown.

The table came from immunoSEQ multiplex PCR; TCRdb's copy has only in-frame clones and leaves some out. Altogether approximately 140,000 clones are present, more than 80% being singletons, with the ten largest covering around 5%. The TCR was taken from a human donor who had recovered from COVID-19. Material: peripheral blood, obtained after recovery from COVID-19.

The chain's CDR3 is CATSGLGGLAGGSNTGELFF. The CDR3 coding sequence is TGTGCCACCAGCGGCCTGGGGGGGCTAGCGGGGGGATCGAACACCGGGGAGCTGTTTTTT. The chain carries TRBV15 and TRBJ2-2; 11 bases match TRBD2. Germline assignment: CDR1 LNHNV and CDR2 YYDKDF (reference sequence). V lost 5 bases and J lost 0; bases outside the gene matches: 14. This CDR3 is 20 amino acids long.